Presented here are 16 T cell receptor beta chains from one specimen sequenced in a study of cytomegalovirus exposure and HLA in healthy donors. The PCR contained 60 Vbeta and 13 Jbeta primers. The table came from immunoSEQ multiplex PCR; TCRdb's copy has only in-frame clones and leaves some out. The data show approximately 91,000 clones, approximately 77% seen once. Sequenced: PBMCs. Receptors were obtained from a human donor in good health.

The chain joins TRBV18 to TRBJ2-5; TRBD2 matches at 9 bases. Germline CDR1 and CDR2: KGHSH and LQKENI. This CDR3 region has 16 residues. V shed 6 bases and J 5 bases; nucleotides not matched to a gene: 13. The CDR3 sequence: CASSPIAGGPSETQYF. The CDR3 DNA is TGTGCCAGCTCCCCCATCGCGGGAGGGCCTTCCGAGACCCAGTACTTC.

This chain joins TRBV6-5 and TRBJ2-5, with D hard to call. The CDR3 consists of 11 residues. CDR1 is MNHEY, CDR2 SVGAGI, per germline. Trimming cost V 2 bases and J 4 bases, with 2 bases left between them. The CDR3 bases are TGTGCCAGCAGTTACCTAGAGACCCAGTACTTC. This codes for CASSYLETQYF.

This clone was seen a handful of times. This chain joins TRBV6-1 and TRBJ1-1, with D possibly being TRBD1 (6 bases). The V end lost 3 bases, the J end lost 3 bases, and 17 bases lay between the germline ends. There are 16 residues in the CDR3. Germline lookup yields CDR1 MNHNS and CDR2 SASEGT. The CDR3 here is CASSDPLRGVDTEAFF. The CDR3 DNA sequence: TGTGCCAGCAGTGATCCCCTCAGGGGTGTTGACACTGAAGCTTTCTTT.

The rearrangement joins TRBV10-3 to TRBJ1-2; 8 nucleotides line up with TRBD1. CDR1 ENHRY and CDR2 SYGVKD come from the germline V gene. V lost 6 bases and J lost 7; bases outside the gene matches: 7. CDR3 length: 13 residues. CDR3 region: CAIRTGEAAGYTF. DNA of the CDR3: TGTGCCATCAGGACAGGGGAAGCGGCTGGCTACACCTTC.

This clone came up once. The genes are TRBV14 and TRBJ1-6; D ambiguous. Germline CDR1 reads SGHDN; CDR2 reads FVKESK. The V gene lost 0 bases and the J gene lost 6 bases, with 6 bases spanning the gap. This CDR3 has 14 residues. CDR3 amino acids: CASSQDWSNSPLHF. The CDR3 nucleotides are TGTGCCAGCAGCCAAGATTGGAGTAATTCACCCCTCCACTTT.

The J gene is TRBJ2-3, the V gene TRBV4-2, with 8 bases matching TRBD2. CDR1 and CDR2 from the germline V gene are LGHNA and YNFKEQ. CDR3 size: 15 residues. The junction had 4 bases not matched to a gene; V was cut back by 3 bases and J by 2 bases. The CDR3 bases are TGTGCCAGCAGCCAGGCGGGGGGAAACACAGATACGCAGTATTTT. Its translation: CASSQAGGNTDTQYF.

This chain uses TRBV5-5 with TRBJ2-3, with D perhaps TRBD1 (5 bases). The CDR3 covers 13 residues. Germline CDR1 reads SGHKS; CDR2 reads YYEKEE (reference sequence). V was shortened by 5 bases and J by 0 bases, with 7 bases between the two germline ends. The chain's CDR3 is CASRQVSTDTQYF. The CDR3 DNA follows: TGTGCCAGCAGACAGGTTAGCACAGATACGCAGTATTTT.

CDR3 in amino acids: CASSLVGGQASYEQYF. CDR3 sequence (DNA): TGTGCCAGCAGCTTAGTGGGCGGGCAAGCTTCCTACGAGCAGTACTTC. The chain employs TRBV7-2 and TRBJ2-7; TRBD2 might be the D (5 bases). Germline lookup yields CDR1 SGHTA and CDR2 FQGNSA. Trimming stripped 1 base from V and 1 base from J, with 14 bases between. The CDR3 is 16 amino acids.

The CDR3 loop reads CASSPQPEYQETQYF. For the CDR3, the DNA is TGCGCCAGCAGTCCCCAACCGGAGTACCAAGAGACCCAGTACTTC. This sequence joins TRBV5-1 and TRBJ2-5; D not resolved. The CDR3 is made up of 15 amino acids. Looked up from germline, CDR1 is SGHRS and CDR2 is YFSETQ. The V end was cut by 5 bases, the J end by 0 bases, with 14 bases between.

Points on this clone: At one of its ends the junction is not consistent with the germline gene, which may arise from a read error. V gene TRBV5-6 combines with J gene TRBJ2-5; 7 bases map to TRBD1. This CDR3 has 16 amino acids. Germline assignment: CDR1 SGHDT and CDR2 YYEEEE. The CDR3 here is CASSLVLLGGKEAQYF. In DNA, the CDR3 is TGTGCCAGCAGCTTGGTTCTGTTAGGGGGCAAAGAGGCCCAGTACTTC.

The chain recombines TRBV5-4 with TRBJ1-1; the match to TRBD1 covers 7 bases. V lost 4 bases, J lost 4 bases, and 7 bases stayed unmatched. CDR3 size: 14 residues. Per germline, CDR1 SGHNT and CDR2 YYREEE (reference sequence). The CDR3 is CASSPKTGTTEAFF. The CDR3 DNA reads TGTGCCAGCAGCCCAAAGACAGGGACCACTGAAGCTTTCTTT.

This chain uses TRBV5-1 with TRBJ1-1; D is perhaps TRBD1 (6 bases). V dropped 0 bases and J dropped 4 bases, with 7 bases sitting between them. Germline loops: CDR1 SGHRS, CDR2 YFSETQ. The CDR3 is 13 amino acids. The CDR3 DNA sequence: TGCGCCAGCAGCTTGGGGGGGCTCACTGAAGCTTTCTTT. The encoded protein is CASSLGGLTEAFF.

The J gene is TRBJ2-7, the V gene TRBV27; D might be TRBD2 (5 bases). Deletions cut 3 bases from V and 3 bases from J, with 15 bases between. The CDR3 totals 15 residues. CDR1 and CDR2 from the germline V gene are MNHEY and SMNVEV (reference sequence). The CDR3 DNA follows: TGTGCCAGCAGTTTGATCATGCGGACTCTCTACGAGCAGTACTTC. Translation: CASSLIMRTLYEQYF.

The chain combines TRBV10-2 with TRBJ2-3, with 9 nucleotides matching TRBD2. Germline V gene lookup returns CDR1 WSHSY and CDR2 SAAADI. The CDR3 extends over 15 amino acids. Trimming cost V 6 bases and J 4 bases; bases outside gene matches: 8. CDR3 bases: TGCGCCAGCAGATTAGCGGGGGCCGAAGCAGATACGCAGTATTTT. Protein product: CASRLAGAEADTQYF.

This chain links TRBV7-6 with TRBJ2-1; tentative D call: TRBD2 (5 bases). The V end lost 5 bases, the J end lost 2 bases, and 10 bases lay between the germline ends. CDR1 and CDR2 (germline): SGHVS, FNYEAQ. The CDR3 is 14 amino acids. The CDR3 DNA follows: TGTGCCAGCAGCGAATACGGGACCTACAATGAGCAGTTCTTC. This codes for CASSEYGTYNEQFF. The full variable domain, in which reference TRBV7-6 and TRBJ2-1 provide the parts outside the CDR3, is GAGVSQSPRYKVTKRGQDVALRCDPISGHVSLYWYRQALGQGPEFLTYFNYEAQQDKSGLPNDRFSAERPEGSISTLTIQRTEQRDSAMYRCASSEYGTYNEQFFGPGTRLTVL.

The rearrangement links TRBV25-1 to TRBJ2-1, with TRBD2 matching over 7 bases. V dropped 6 bases and J dropped 9; count of bases not matched to a gene: 11. The CDR3 runs 14 residues. Looked up from germline, CDR1 is MGHDK and CDR2 is SYGVNS. Here the CDR3 DNA reads TGTGCCAGCAGCGTATGGCGGGAGCGGGGTGAGCAGTTCTTC. This gives the protein CASSVWRERGEQFF.